This T cell receptor beta chain was observed in a study of blood T cell repertoires in COVID-19. Trimming shortened V by 5 bases and J by 5 bases, and 10 bases separated the two germline ends. Germline loops: CDR1 SGHTA, CDR2 FQGTGA. The CDR3 spans 13 residues. Method: immunoSEQ multiplex PCR; TCRdb's copy keeps in-frame clones and lacks some. The sample gives 200,000 to 250,000 clones, approximately 84% of which show up once; approximately 8% is in the top ten. The sample taken for sequencing was peripheral blood. The chain couples TRBV7-3 to TRBJ1-5; D not certain. The clonotype comes from a woman in her forties or fifties with active or convalescent COVID-19. For the CDR3, the DNA is TGTGCCAGCAGCCCCCAGCGGGATCAGCCCCAGCATTTT. Its translation is CASSPQRDQPQHF. The whole variable domain, filled in from reference TRBV7-3 and TRBJ1-5, reads GAGVSQTPSNKVTEKGKYVELRCDPISGHTALYWYRQSLGQGPEFLIYFQGTGAADDSGLPNDRFFAVRPEGSVSTLKIQRTERGDSAVYLCASSPQRDQPQHFGDGTRLSIL.